This T cell receptor beta chain was captured by sequencing in a study of cytomegalovirus exposure and HLA in healthy donors. Study-level findings and limits: In an earlier analysis, productive rearrangement rates for most beta V segments clustered near 87% or 30%. Sequencing likely caused a cluster of highly shared sequence variants. It was 150 to 200 TCR beta chains that were listed as cytomegalovirus-associated. An Asian-associated ancestry cluster reportedly showed fewer N-insertions than the approximately 670-donor mean in a later analysis.

Note on this clone: Its antigen is unidentified.

PCR primers comprised 60 Vbeta and 13 Jbeta primers. Only in-frame clones appear in the TCRdb table, and some are missing; sequencing was by immunoSEQ multiplex PCR. Here the sample spans 210,000 or so clones, about 83% being singletons. The specimen was PBMCs. The sequence came from a man in his forties or fifties in good health and CMV-seronegative.

The CDR3 region has the DNA TGCAGCGTCCCAACTAGCGGGAAAACAAATGAGCAGTTCTTC. Translation: CSVPTSGKTNEQFF. The J gene is TRBJ2-1, the V gene TRBV29-1, with 10 positions matching TRBD2. There are 14 residues in the CDR3. The V and J ends lost 6 bases and 7 bases, in that order; junction bases with no gene match: 9. Germline V gene sequence: CDR1 SQVTM, CDR2 ANQGSEA.